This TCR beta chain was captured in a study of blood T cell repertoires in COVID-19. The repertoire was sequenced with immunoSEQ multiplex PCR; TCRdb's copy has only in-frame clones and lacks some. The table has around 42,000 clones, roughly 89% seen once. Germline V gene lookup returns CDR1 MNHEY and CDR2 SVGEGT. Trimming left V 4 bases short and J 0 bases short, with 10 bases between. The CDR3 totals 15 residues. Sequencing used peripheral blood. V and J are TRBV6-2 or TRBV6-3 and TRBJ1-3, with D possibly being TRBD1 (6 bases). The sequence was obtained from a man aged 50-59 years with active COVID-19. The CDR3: CASSSDRISGNTIYF. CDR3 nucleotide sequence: TGTGCCAGCAGTTCCGACAGGATCTCTGGAAACACCATATATTTT.